One sample yielded the 17 T cell receptor beta chains listed below, sequenced in a study of cytomegalovirus exposure and HLA in healthy donors. The PCR employed 60 Vbeta primers together with 13 Jbeta primers. Sequencing was performed with immunoSEQ multiplex PCR; in TCRdb, only in-frame clones are kept and a portion is missing. Of 120,000 to 150,000 clones detected, about 70% appear once; the ten largest clones hold 1.5% to 2%. Sequenced sample: PBMCs. The source is a woman aged 40 to 49 in good health and CMV-seronegative.

The chain employs TRBV2 and TRBJ2-2; perhaps TRBD1 as D (7 bases). The CDR3 sequence is 12 residues long. V gave up 7 bases and J gave up 8 bases, with 11 bases separating them. Germline assignment: CDR1 SNHLY and CDR2 FYNNEI. The CDR3 DNA follows: TGTGCCAGCACCAGGGGGGTGGGGGAGCTGTTTTTT. Translated, it gives CASTRGVGELFF.

The chain carries TRBV5-6 and TRBJ1-2; D uncertain. This CDR3 spans 13 amino acids. V was cut by 0 bases and J by 8 bases, with 11 bases left in between. Germline assignment: CDR1 SGHDT and CDR2 YYEEEE. The CDR3 DNA reads as TGTGCCAGCAGCTTGGAGGGCAGAGGGGGCTACACCTTC. Amino acids: CASSLEGRGGYTF.

Turning to this clone: An end of the junction differs from the germline gene, which may be a read error. The gene calls are TRBV7-9 and TRBJ1-1; D is possibly TRBD1 (5 bases). The CDR3 loop spans 17 amino acids. Germline CDR1 SEHNR, CDR2 FQNEAQ (reference sequence). The CDR3, as DNA: TGTTCCAGCAGCTTGATGGGGGGACCCTTAATGAACACTGAAGCTTTCTTT. Translated: CSSSLMGGPLMNTEAFF.

The CDR3 loop is CASSLSGITNEKLFF. CDR3 DNA: TGTGCCAGCAGCTTGTCAGGCATAACTAATGAAAAACTGTTTTTT. The chain uses TRBV7-9 and TRBJ1-4; D is uncertain. The CDR3 extends over 15 amino acids. The V and J ends lost 3 bases and 1 base respectively, with 9 bases between them. Germline CDR1 is SEHNR and CDR2 is FQNEAQ (reference sequence).

This clone was seen a handful of times. The chain joins TRBV21-1 to TRBJ1-1. TRBV21-1 is marked as a pseudogene. The CDR3 totals 19 residues. The CDR3 is CASSKDLGPRTWGENEAFF. The CDR3 nucleotides read TGTGCCAGCAGCAAGGATCTTGGACCGCGCACTTGGGGAGAAAATGAAGCTTTCTTT.

The chain recombines TRBV27 with TRBJ2-7, with a weak D call TRBD2 (7 bases). The germline V gene encodes CDR1 MNHEY and CDR2 SMNVEV (reference sequence). The CDR3 covers 12 residues. Trimming removed 10 bases at V and 6 bases at J, with 16 bases between. The CDR3 here is CATTGGHGEQYF. As DNA, the CDR3 is TGTGCCACCACCGGGGGGCACGGCGAGCAGTACTTC.

The rearrangement uses TRBV19 and TRBJ2-2, with 11 bases identical to TRBD2. Germline loops: CDR1 LNHDA, CDR2 SQIVND (reference sequence). V was clipped by 4 bases and J by 6 bases; unmatched bases: 10. This CDR3 has 17 residues. For the CDR3, the DNA is TGTGCCAGTAGTAAACTTAGCGGGAGGGCCGGGTCCGGGGAGCTGTTTTTT. Translation gives CASSKLSGRAGSGELFF.

The chain links TRBV6-1 to TRBJ1-2; 7 bases line up with TRBD1. The V segment lost 4 bases and the J segment 4 bases; nucleotides outside the gene matches: 15. Germline CDR1 reads MNHNS; CDR2 reads SASEGT. CDR3 length: 17 residues. CDR3 sequence (DNA): TGTGCCAGCAGTGTCCTTAACCCATTGACAGGGAGCTATGGCTACACCTTC. It codes for CASSVLNPLTGSYGYTF.

This clone was seen a few times. J is TRBJ2-7 and V is TRBV6-1; D gene ambiguous. Looked up from germline, CDR1 is MNHNS and CDR2 is SASEGT. V was pared by 0 bases and J by 4 bases, with 10 bases between. There are 14 residues in the CDR3. This CDR3 is CASSEAATEYEQYF. The CDR3 DNA sequence: TGTGCCAGCAGTGAAGCCGCTACAGAGTACGAGCAGTACTTC.

V gene TRBV29-1 combines with J gene TRBJ2-1; TRBD2 agrees at 7 bases. This CDR3 has 13 amino acids. V gave up 4 bases and J gave up 6 bases; unmatched junction bases: 6. Germline V lookup: CDR1 SQVTM, CDR2 ANQGSEA. The CDR3 is CSVGDYLPNEQFF. The DNA of the CDR3 is TGCAGCGTTGGGGACTACCTCCCCAATGAGCAGTTCTTC.

The chain is built from TRBV10-3 and TRBJ1-2; D not resolved. The CDR3 consists of 16 residues. The ends were cut back, 6 bases at V and 0 bases at J, with 17 bases in the middle. Per the germline V gene, CDR1 is ENHRY and CDR2 is SYGVKD. The CDR3 DNA is TGTGCCATCAGGAGGTCTGGAGGCCCTCCTAACTATGGCTACACCTTC. It translates to CAIRRSGGPPNYGYTF.

The chain recombines TRBV5-1 with TRBJ2-3; 10 bases line up with TRBD1. Per germline, CDR1 SGHRS and CDR2 YFSETQ. The CDR3 runs 16 residues. With 3 bases clipped from V and 2 bases from J, the junction kept 6 bases outside the gene matches. CDR3 DNA sequence: TGCGCCAGCAGCTCGACAGGGGGCGCGGTCACAGATACGCAGTATTTT. Encoded protein: CASSSTGGAVTDTQYF.

The V and J genes are TRBV13 and TRBJ1-1, with a possible D match to TRBD1 (6 bases). The CDR3 totals 13 residues. Germline CDR1 reads PRHDT; CDR2 reads FYEKMQ (reference sequence). Trimming pared 4 bases from V and 6 bases from J, leaving 12 bases between. The CDR3 region has the DNA TGTGCCAGCAGCTCCAGACAGGTTCCTGAAGCTTTCTTT. Encoded protein: CASSSRQVPEAFF.

The rearrangement joins TRBV4-1 to TRBJ2-3, with D possibly TRBD2 on 6 matching bases. The germline V gene encodes CDR1 MGHRA and CDR2 YSYEKL. The V end was cut by 4 bases, the J end by 2 bases, with 16 bases between. The CDR3 runs 16 residues. CDR3 nucleotides: TGCGCCAGCAGCCCAAGGTCCAGCGGGCTCACAGATACGCAGTATTTT. This codes for CASSPRSSGLTDTQYF.

V is TRBV4-1 and J is TRBJ1-5; D not resolved. The CDR3 sequence is 14 residues long. V lost 1 base and J lost 5, with 9 bases in between. Germline V lookup: CDR1 MGHRA, CDR2 YSYEKL. DNA of the CDR3: TGCGCCAGCAGCCAAGGGGTGGGCGATCAGCCCCAGCATTTT. Its protein product is CASSQGVGDQPQHF.

V is TRBV14 and J is TRBJ2-3; possible D gene TRBD2, 6 bases. CDR3 size: 17 residues. Per the germline V gene, CDR1 is SGHDN and CDR2 is FVKESK. V was trimmed by 4 bases and J by 6 bases, leaving 23 bases between them. As DNA, the CDR3 is TGTGCCAGCAGCCGAAAGGGGCGGGGCCCCCTCCGGGATACGCAGTATTTT. Residues: CASSRKGRGPLRDTQYF. Filled out from reference TRBV14 and TRBJ2-3, the complete variable domain reads EAGVTQFPSHSVIEKGQTVTLRCDPISGHDNLYWYRRVMGKEIKFLLHFVKESKQDESGMPNNRFLAERTGGTYSTLKVQPAELEDSGVYFCASSRKGRGPLRDTQYFGPGTRLTVL.

V and J are TRBV5-8 and TRBJ2-3; D not certain. Germline CDR1 is SGHTS and CDR2 is YDEGEE. Trimming removed 1 base from V and 5 bases from J, with 17 bases in between. The CDR3 covers 16 residues. This chain's CDR3 is CASSLKYRVNEDTQYF. CDR3 DNA: TGTGCCAGCAGCTTGAAGTACCGAGTTAATGAAGATACGCAGTATTTT.